The present TCR beta chain was sequenced within a study of blood T cells in healthy people across ages. Broader study findings: The lack of PBMC sorting stopped any conclusive naive versus antigen-experienced comparison.

Combining a sample-barcoded 5' primer with a J-beta primer mix, a second PCR ran for roughly 6 to 11 cycles. Carrying 12 random nucleotides, a template-switch adaptor labeled each individual cDNA molecule. TCRdb reanalysed the 5' RACE reads using MiXCR and keeps one entry per CDR3 protein. The table includes about 1,500,000 distinct CDR3 sequences, over 25% detected once. Germline V gene lookup returns CDR1 SGHRS and CDR2 YFSETQ. This CDR3 has 16 amino acids. Losses at the gene ends were 0 bases for V and 1 base for J; bases not matched to a gene: 3. Concerning this clonotype: Its specificity is not known.

The receptor was derived from a woman between 25 and 40 years old in good health. The chain has TRBV5-1 and TRBJ2-1; 8 nucleotides match TRBD1. The sequenced sample consisted of blood. In DNA form, the CDR3 reads TGCGCCAGCAGCTTGGACGGGACAGGTTCCTACAATGAGCAGTTCTTC. It codes for CASSLDGTGSYNEQFF.